These 14 T cell receptor beta chains were all obtained from the same sample, sequenced in a study of T cell responses to AZD1222 COVID-19 vaccine. The method was immunoSEQ multiplex PCR; TCRdb's version includes in-frame clones alone and lacks a portion of them. The sample holds 150,000 to 180,000 clones, around 89% seen once. The source was peripheral blood, collected on day 0 of AZD1222 vaccination. These receptors all stem from an adult in good health.

The CDR3 region is CASRLGQLLSYEQYF. CDR3 DNA: TGTGCCAGCAGGCTGGGACAGCTTCTAAGCTACGAGCAGTACTTC. The chain carries TRBV27 and TRBJ2-7; 7 positions agree with TRBD1. V shed 6 bases, J shed 3 bases, and the junction held 11 bases outside the gene matches. This CDR3 spans 15 amino acids. From germline, CDR1 is MNHEY and CDR2 SMNVEV (reference sequence).

This chain links TRBV6-5 with TRBJ1-2, with TRBD1 matching 8 bases. This CDR3 has 14 residues. In germline, CDR1 is MNHEY, CDR2 SVGAGI. The V and J ends lost 6 bases and 2 bases, in that order; junction bases with no gene match: 5. The CDR3 loop reads CASRRQGLNYGYTF. The CDR3 bases are TGTGCCAGCAGGAGACAGGGGTTAAACTATGGCTACACCTTC.

This clone has a handful of counts. V gene TRBV10-2 combines with J gene TRBJ2-1; D uncertain. CDR3 size: 13 residues. The germline gives CDR1 WSHSY, CDR2 SAAADI. V shed 2 bases and J shed 4 bases, with 6 bases lying between them. This CDR3 reads CASSEPVYNEQFF. CDR3 nucleotides: TGCGCCAGCAGTGAGCCAGTATACAATGAGCAGTTCTTC.

The chain combines TRBV10-1 with TRBJ2-7; perhaps TRBD1 as D (6 bases). Trimming removed 2 bases at V and 2 bases at J, with 10 bases between. The CDR3 contains 14 residues. Per the germline V gene, CDR1 is WNHNN and CDR2 is SYGVQD (reference sequence). CDR3 region: CASSERTDPYEQYF. The CDR3 bases are TGCGCCAGCAGTGAGAGGACAGACCCCTACGAGCAGTACTTC.

This sequence joins TRBV19 and TRBJ1-2; D is possibly TRBD1 (5 bases). The CDR3 runs to 14 residues. Between the trimmed V and J ends, which lost 5 bases and 4 bases, there was a span of 14 bases. The germline gives CDR1 LNHDA, CDR2 SQIVND (reference sequence). The CDR3 here is CASSPRDRSYGYTF. CDR3 in DNA: TGTGCCAGTAGTCCCCGGGACCGATCCTATGGCTACACCTTC.

DNA for the CDR3: TGTGCCAGCAGCCTAGGGGTTTTTAGCACCATATATTTT. Protein sequence: CASSLGVFSTIYF. The chain has TRBV7-2 and TRBJ1-3; tentatively, D is TRBD1 (5 bases). V lost 5 bases and J 9 bases, leaving 14 bases between the germline ends. Looked up from germline, CDR1 is SGHTA and CDR2 is FQGNSA. The CDR3 covers 13 residues.

The genes are TRBV5-4 and TRBJ1-2; perhaps TRBD1 as D (6 bases). This CDR3 comprises 14 residues. Trimming took 4 bases from V and 3 from J, leaving 13 bases between them. Germline loops: CDR1 SGHNT, CDR2 YYREEE (reference sequence). Written as DNA, the CDR3 is TGTGCCAGCAGCGATGCAGGGGAGTACTATGGCTACACCTTC. This codes for CASSDAGEYYGYTF. Combining the CDR3 with reference TRBV5-4 and TRBJ1-2 gives the whole variable domain ETGVTQSPTHLIKTRGQQVTLRCSSQSGHNTVSWYQQALGQGPQFIFQYYREEENGRGNFPPRFSGLQFPNYSSELNVNALELDDSALYLCASSDAGEYYGYTFGSGTRLTVV.

The chain has TRBV6-5 and TRBJ1-1; maybe TRBD1 (6 bases). The V end lost 5 bases, the J end lost 1 base, and 11 bases lay between the germline ends. Germline V gives CDR1 MNHEY, CDR2 SVGAGI. There are 14 residues in the CDR3. Here the CDR3 reads CASSLATGNTEAFF. CDR3 nucleotides: TGTGCCAGCAGTCTCGCGACAGGGAACACTGAAGCTTTCTTT.

The CDR3 loop is CASISGGFHTGELFF. The DNA of the CDR3 is TGTGCCAGTATCAGCGGGGGTTTTCACACCGGGGAGCTGTTTTTT. V is TRBV19 and J is TRBJ2-2; 8 bases are a match to TRBD2. There are 15 residues in the CDR3. J gave up 3 bases and V 7 bases, and 7 bases lay outside the gene matches. Germline V gene data show CDR1 as LNHDA and CDR2 as SQIVND (reference sequence).

This chain uses TRBV5-1 with TRBJ1-6; TRBD1 might be the D (6 bases). Germline V CDR1 and CDR2: SGHRS, YFSETQ. V dropped 4 bases and J dropped 10 bases, with 30 bases sitting between them. The CDR3 covers 19 residues. The CDR3 reads CASSPSSEGTLFGGSPLHF. CDR3 in DNA: TGCGCCAGCAGCCCGTCCTCGGAGGGGACACTATTTGGGGGATCACCCCTCCACTTT.

A few counts support this clone. J is TRBJ1-6 and V is TRBV6-5; D may be TRBD1 (5 bases). Germline loops: CDR1 MNHEY, CDR2 SVGAGI. The CDR3 runs 12 residues. V lost 10 bases, J lost 6 bases, and 10 bases lay in between. CDR3 in DNA: TGTGCCACCGCGGGGGGTAATTCACCCCTCCACTTT. It encodes CATAGGNSPLHF.

The CDR3 DNA sequence: TGTGCCACTCCTTTACGTGGCCAAGATTTTTATGGCTACACCTTC. Its protein product is CATPLRGQDFYGYTF. The chain uses TRBV19 and TRBJ1-2; D not certain. V lost 10 bases and J 5 bases, leaving 23 bases between the germline ends. The CDR3 consists of 15 residues. CDR1 is LNHDA and CDR2 is SQIVND in the germline V gene (reference sequence).

This chain uses TRBV14 with TRBJ2-3; a possible D gene is TRBD1 (5 bases). V dropped 2 bases and J dropped 0 bases, with 12 bases sitting between them. The CDR3 sequence is 16 residues long. The germline gives CDR1 SGHDN, CDR2 FVKESK. CDR3 DNA: TGTGCCAGCAGCCAATCATGGGGCGCTAGCACAGATACGCAGTATTTT. Translation gives CASSQSWGASTDTQYF.

The chain combines TRBV5-6 with TRBJ2-5; tentatively, D is TRBD1 or TRBD2 (5 bases each). Germline V gene sequence: CDR1 SGHDT, CDR2 YYEEEE. CDR3 length: 16 residues. Trimming removed 3 bases from V and 2 bases from J, with 17 bases in between. Written as DNA, the CDR3 is TGTGCCAGCAGCTCGATTCCGGGACGGCAACAAGAGACCCAGTACTTC. The encoded protein is CASSSIPGRQQETQYF.